This T cell receptor (beta chain) was profiled in a study of cytomegalovirus exposure and HLA in healthy donors. Study-wide results and caveats: Many donors carried some public TCRs, although rarity characterized most TCR sequences.

Unmatched junction bases numbered 5, after V lost 6 bases and J lost 7 bases. This CDR3 is 15 amino acids long. Germline V CDR1 and CDR2: MNHEY, SMNVEV (reference sequence). Details on this clone: What it binds is unknown.

The assay was immunoSEQ multiplex PCR, and TCRdb's table has in-frame clones only and misses some. The profile covers about 240,000 clones, with around 88% appearing a single time and roughly 1.2% taken by the ten largest. V gene TRBV27 combines with J gene TRBJ2-1, with 14 positions matching TRBD2. The sequence came from a woman in her 30s in good health and CMV-seropositive. Sample: PBMCs. The CDR3 here is CASRSRTSGRNEQFF. The DNA for the CDR3 is TGTGCCAGCAGATCTAGGACTAGCGGGAGGAATGAGCAGTTCTTC.